This TCR beta chain was recorded in a study of blood T cell repertoires in COVID-19. Generated by immunoSEQ multiplex PCR, the TCRdb table keeps only in-frame clones and is missing some. The sample has around 190,000 clones; about 85% are singletons. V shed 1 base and J shed 4 bases, with 8 bases lying between them. CDR3 length: 14 residues. From germline, CDR1 is LGHDT and CDR2 YNNKEL (reference sequence). Sequencing was performed on peripheral blood. The rearrangement joins TRBV3-1 (or the pseudogene TRBV3-2) to TRBJ2-1; D gene ambiguous. This sequence was found in a young man with acute or convalescent COVID-19. CDR3 nucleotides: TGTGCCAGCAGCCAAGGTAATCCTTACAATGAGCAGTTCTTC. It codes for CASSQGNPYNEQFF.